The present T cell receptor (beta chain) was sequenced within a study of blood T cell repertoires in COVID-19. Study as a whole: Sites in the United States, Italy and Spain provided acute and convalescent COVID-19 samples. The analysed material was cDNA or gDNA that came from T cells, B-cell-depleted T cells, or PBMCs.

Per the original data handling: Amplification of reference gene primers was used by the study to estimate nucleated cell counts. Produced via immunoSEQ multiplex PCR; TCRdb's table is partial and in-frame only. That table is the source of V, J and clone size, and D and trimming were worked out from the DNA. The sample contains roughly 180,000 clones, approximately 86% of which appear only once. Sequencing was done on a sample of peripheral blood. This receptor was taken from a man aged 60 to 75 with acute or convalescent COVID-19.

CDR3 DNA sequence: TGTGCCACCTCGGTCTTCGCCTCCTACGAGCAGTACTTC. Translation gives CATSVFASYEQYF. V and J are TRBV6-6 and TRBJ2-7; no definite D call. V shed 10 bases and J shed 0 bases, with 13 bases lying between them. CDR1 MNHNY and CDR2 SVGAGI come from the germline V gene (reference sequence). The CDR3 is 13 amino acids.